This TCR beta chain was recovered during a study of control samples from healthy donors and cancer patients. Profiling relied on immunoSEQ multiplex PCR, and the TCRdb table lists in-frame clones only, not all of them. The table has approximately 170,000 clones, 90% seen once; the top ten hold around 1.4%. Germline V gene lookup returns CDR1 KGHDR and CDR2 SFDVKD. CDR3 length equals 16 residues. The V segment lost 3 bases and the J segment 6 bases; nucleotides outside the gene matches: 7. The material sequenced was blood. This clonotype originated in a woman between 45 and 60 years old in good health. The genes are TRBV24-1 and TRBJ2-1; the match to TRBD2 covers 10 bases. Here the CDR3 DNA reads TGTGCCACCAGTGATGAAAGCGGGGGGGGCCGCAATGAGCAGTTCTTC. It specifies CATSDESGGGRNEQFF.